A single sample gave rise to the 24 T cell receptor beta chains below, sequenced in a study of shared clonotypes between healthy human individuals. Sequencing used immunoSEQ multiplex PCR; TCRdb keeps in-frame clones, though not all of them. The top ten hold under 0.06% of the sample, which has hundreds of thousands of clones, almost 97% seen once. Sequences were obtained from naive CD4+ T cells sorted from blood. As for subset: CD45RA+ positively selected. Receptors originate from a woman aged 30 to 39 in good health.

The CDR3 here is CASSAAGTVGPPEFYEQYF. CDR3 DNA sequence: TGTGCCAGCTCCGCAGCCGGGACAGTAGGCCCACCTGAATTCTACGAGCAGTACTTC. The chain employs TRBV18 and TRBJ2-7; 7 positions agree with TRBD1. Germline CDR1 is KGHSH and CDR2 is LQKENI. J gave up 3 bases and V 6 bases, and 23 bases lay outside the gene matches. The CDR3 is 19 amino acids. Filled out from reference TRBV18 and TRBJ2-7, the complete variable domain reads NAGVMQNPRHLVRRRGQEARLRCSPMKGHSHVYWYRQLPEEGLKFMVYLQKENIIDESGMPKERFSAEFPKEGPSILRIQQVVRGDSAAYFCASSAAGTVGPPEFYEQYFGPGTRLTVT.

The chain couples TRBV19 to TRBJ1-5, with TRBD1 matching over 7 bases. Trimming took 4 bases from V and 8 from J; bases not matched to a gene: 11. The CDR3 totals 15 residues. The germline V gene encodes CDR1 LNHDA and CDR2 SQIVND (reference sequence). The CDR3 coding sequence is TGTGCCAGTAGTACGCCAGGGGGATTGTTAGAGCCCCAGCATTTT. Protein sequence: CASSTPGGLLEPQHF.

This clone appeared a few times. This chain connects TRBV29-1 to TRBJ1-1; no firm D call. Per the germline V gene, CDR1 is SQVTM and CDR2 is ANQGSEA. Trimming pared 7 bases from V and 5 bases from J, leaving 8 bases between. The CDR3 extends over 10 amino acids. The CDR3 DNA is TGCAGCGCTATGCAGACTGAAGCTTTCTTT. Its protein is CSAMQTEAFF.

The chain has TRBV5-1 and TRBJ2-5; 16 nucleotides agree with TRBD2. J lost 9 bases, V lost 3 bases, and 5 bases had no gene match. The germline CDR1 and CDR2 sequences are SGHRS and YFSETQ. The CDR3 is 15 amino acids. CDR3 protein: CASSYTGTSGGAQYF. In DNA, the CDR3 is TGCGCCAGCAGCTATACCGGGACTAGCGGGGGGGCCCAGTACTTC.

CDR3 nucleotides: TGTGCCAGCAGCCGAAGAGGGGGATTATACGAGCAGTACTTC. As protein: CASSRRGGLYEQYF. This rearrangement joins TRBV11-2 to TRBJ2-7; D is possibly TRBD1 (6 bases). The CDR3 is 14 residues long. The V end was cut by 5 bases, the J end by 4 bases, with 15 bases between. Germline CDR1 reads SGHAT; CDR2 reads FQNNGV.

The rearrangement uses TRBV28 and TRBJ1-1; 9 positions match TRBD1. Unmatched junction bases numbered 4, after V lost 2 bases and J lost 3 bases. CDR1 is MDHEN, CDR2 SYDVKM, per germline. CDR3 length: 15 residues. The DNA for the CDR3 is TGTGCCAGCAGTTTAAAACAGGGGGCCCACACTGAAGCTTTCTTT. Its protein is CASSLKQGAHTEAFF.

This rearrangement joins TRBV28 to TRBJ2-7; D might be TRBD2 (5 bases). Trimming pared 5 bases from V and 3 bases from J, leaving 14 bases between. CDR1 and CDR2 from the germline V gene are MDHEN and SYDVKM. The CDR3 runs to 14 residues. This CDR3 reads CASSVDTSLYEQYF. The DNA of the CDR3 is TGTGCCAGCAGTGTCGATACTAGTCTCTACGAGCAGTACTTC.

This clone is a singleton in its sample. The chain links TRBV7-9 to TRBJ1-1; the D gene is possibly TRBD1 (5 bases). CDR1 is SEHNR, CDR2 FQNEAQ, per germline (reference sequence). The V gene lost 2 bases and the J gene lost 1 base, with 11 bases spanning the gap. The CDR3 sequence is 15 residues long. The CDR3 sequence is CASSLSGTWNTEAFF. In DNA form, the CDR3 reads TGTGCCAGCAGCTTATCCGGGACGTGGAACACTGAAGCTTTCTTT.

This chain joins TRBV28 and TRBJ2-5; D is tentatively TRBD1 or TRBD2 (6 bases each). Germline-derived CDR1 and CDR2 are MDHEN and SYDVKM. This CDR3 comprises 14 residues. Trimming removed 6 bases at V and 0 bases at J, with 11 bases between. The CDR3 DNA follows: TGTGCCAGCAGGTACAGGGACTACCAAGAGACCCAGTACTTC. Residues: CASRYRDYQETQYF.

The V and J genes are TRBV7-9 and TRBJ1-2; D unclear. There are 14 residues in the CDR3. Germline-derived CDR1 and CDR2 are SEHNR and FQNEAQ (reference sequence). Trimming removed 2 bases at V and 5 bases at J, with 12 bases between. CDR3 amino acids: CASSLNTEDYGYTF. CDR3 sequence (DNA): TGTGCCAGCAGCTTAAACACAGAGGATTATGGCTACACCTTC.

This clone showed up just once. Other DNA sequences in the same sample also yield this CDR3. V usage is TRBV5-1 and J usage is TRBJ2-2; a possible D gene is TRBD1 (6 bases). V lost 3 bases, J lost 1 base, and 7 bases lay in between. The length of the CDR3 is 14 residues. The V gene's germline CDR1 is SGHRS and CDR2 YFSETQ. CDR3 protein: CASSSGQNTGELFF. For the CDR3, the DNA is TGCGCCAGCAGCTCGGGACAGAACACCGGGGAGCTGTTTTTT.

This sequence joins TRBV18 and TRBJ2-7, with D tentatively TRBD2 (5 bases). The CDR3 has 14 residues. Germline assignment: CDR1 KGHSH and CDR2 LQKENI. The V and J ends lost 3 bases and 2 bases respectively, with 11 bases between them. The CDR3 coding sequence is TGTGCCAGCTCACCCACGGGGAACCCCTACGAGCAGTACTTC. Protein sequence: CASSPTGNPYEQYF.

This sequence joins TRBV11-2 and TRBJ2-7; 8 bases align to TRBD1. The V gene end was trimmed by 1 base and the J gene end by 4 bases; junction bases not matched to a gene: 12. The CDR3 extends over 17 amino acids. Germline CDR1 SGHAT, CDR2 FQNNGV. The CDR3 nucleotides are TGTGCCAGCAGCTTAGCAAAAACCGGGACAGGCCGTTACGAGCAGTACTTC. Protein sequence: CASSLAKTGTGRYEQYF.

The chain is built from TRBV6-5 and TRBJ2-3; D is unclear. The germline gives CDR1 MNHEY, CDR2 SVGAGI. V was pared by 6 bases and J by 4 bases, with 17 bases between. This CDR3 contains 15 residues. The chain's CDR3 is CASSRPGSGADTQYF. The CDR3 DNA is TGTGCCAGCAGCCGTCCTGGGTCCGGTGCAGATACGCAGTATTTT.

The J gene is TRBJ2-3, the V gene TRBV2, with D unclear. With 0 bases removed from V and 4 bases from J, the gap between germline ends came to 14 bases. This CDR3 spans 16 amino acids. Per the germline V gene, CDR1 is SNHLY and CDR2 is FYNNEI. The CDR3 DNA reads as TGTGCCAGCAGTGAAGCGCCGGGTATTTCAGCAGATACGCAGTATTTT. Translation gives CASSEAPGISADTQYF. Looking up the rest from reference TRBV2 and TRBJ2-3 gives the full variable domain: EPEVTQTPSHQVTQMGQEVILRCVPISNHLYFYWYRQILGQKVEFLVSFYNNEISEKSEIFDDQFSVERPDGSNFTLKIRSTKLEDSAMYFCASSEAPGISADTQYFGPGTRLTVL.

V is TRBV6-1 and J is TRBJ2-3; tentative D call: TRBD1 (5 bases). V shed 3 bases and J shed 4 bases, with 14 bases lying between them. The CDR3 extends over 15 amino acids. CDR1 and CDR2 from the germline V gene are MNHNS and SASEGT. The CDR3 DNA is TGTGCCAGCAGTGACGCCTGGGGCGCCTCAGATACGCAGTATTTT. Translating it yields CASSDAWGASDTQYF.

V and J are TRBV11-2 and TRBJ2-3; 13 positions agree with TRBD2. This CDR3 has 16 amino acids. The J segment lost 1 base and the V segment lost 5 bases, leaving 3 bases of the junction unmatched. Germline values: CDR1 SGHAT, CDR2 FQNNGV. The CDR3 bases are TGTGCCAGCAGCGGTGGACTAGCGGGAGGCACAGATACGCAGTATTTT. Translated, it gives CASSGGLAGGTDTQYF.

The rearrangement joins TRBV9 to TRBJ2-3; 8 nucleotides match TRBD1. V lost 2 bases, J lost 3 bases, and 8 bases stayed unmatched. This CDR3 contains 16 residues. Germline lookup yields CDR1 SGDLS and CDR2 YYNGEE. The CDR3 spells CASSVRGRGDTDTQYF. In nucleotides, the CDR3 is TGTGCCAGCAGCGTCAGGGGGCGAGGGGATACAGATACGCAGTATTTT.

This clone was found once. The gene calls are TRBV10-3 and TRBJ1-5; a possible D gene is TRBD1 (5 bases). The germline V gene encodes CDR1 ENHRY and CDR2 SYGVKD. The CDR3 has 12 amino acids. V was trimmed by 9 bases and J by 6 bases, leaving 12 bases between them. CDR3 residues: CAIGGVGQPQHF. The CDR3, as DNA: TGTGCCATAGGAGGGGTGGGTCAGCCCCAGCATTTT.

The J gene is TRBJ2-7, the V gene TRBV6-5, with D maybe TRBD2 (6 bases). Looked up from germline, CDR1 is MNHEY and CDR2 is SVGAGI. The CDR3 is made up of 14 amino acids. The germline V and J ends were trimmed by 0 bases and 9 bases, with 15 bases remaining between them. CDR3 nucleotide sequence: TGTGCCAGCAGTTACTCCGCGGCGCGGGGCGTGCAGTACTTC. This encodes CASSYSAARGVQYF.

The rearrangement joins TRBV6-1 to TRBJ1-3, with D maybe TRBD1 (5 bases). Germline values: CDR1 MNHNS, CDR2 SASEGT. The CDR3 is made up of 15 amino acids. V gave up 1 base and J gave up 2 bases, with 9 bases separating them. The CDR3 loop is CASSEDPGTGNTIYF. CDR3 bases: TGTGCCAGCAGTGAAGACCCAGGGACTGGAAACACCATATATTTT.

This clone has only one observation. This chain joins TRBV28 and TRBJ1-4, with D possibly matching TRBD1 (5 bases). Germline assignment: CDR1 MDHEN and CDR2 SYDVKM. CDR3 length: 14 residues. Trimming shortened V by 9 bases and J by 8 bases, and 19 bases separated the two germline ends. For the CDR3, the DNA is TGTGCCAGTACGGGACTGGACTCGAGGGAAAAACTGTTTTTT. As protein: CASTGLDSREKLFF.

The CDR3 reads CASSFRGRETQYF. CDR3 DNA: TGTGCCAGCAGTTTCAGGGGGCGAGAGACCCAGTACTTC. The chain carries TRBV28 and TRBJ2-5; TRBD1 agrees at 8 bases. V gave up 3 bases and J gave up 4 bases; unmatched junction bases: 1. The CDR3 consists of 13 residues. Germline CDR1 is MDHEN and CDR2 is SYDVKM.

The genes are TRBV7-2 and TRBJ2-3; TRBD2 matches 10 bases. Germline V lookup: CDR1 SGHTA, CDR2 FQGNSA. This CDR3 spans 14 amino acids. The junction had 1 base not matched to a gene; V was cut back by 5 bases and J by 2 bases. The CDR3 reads CASSGLAATDTQYF. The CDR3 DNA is TGTGCCAGCAGCGGACTAGCGGCCACAGATACGCAGTATTTT.